This T cell receptor (beta chain) was captured in a study of blood T cell repertoires in COVID-19. There are a few counts of this clone. In germline, CDR1 is SGHKS, CDR2 YYEKEE (reference sequence). V lost 4 bases and J 7 bases, leaving 15 bases between the germline ends. This CDR3 has 15 amino acids. TCRdb's table, derived via immunoSEQ multiplex PCR, lists solely in-frame clones and lacks some. The sample includes fewer than 35,000 clones, 88% of them seen just once. The rearrangement links TRBV5-5 to TRBJ1-6; weak D call: TRBD1 (6 bases). Sequenced: peripheral blood. This receptor was identified in a human donor in a cohort sampled during active COVID-19. CDR3 sequence: CASSAAGARNSPLHF. The CDR3 DNA is TGTGCCAGCAGCGCGGCGGGGGCCCGGAATTCACCCCTCCACTTT.